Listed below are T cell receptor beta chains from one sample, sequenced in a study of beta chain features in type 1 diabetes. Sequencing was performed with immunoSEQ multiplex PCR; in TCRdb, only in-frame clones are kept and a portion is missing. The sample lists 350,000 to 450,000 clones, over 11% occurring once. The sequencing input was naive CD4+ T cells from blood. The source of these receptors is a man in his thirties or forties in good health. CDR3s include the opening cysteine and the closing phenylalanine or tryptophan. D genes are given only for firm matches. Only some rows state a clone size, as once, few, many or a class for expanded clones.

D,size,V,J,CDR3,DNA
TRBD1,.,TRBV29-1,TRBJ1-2,CSVEDPPTGLGGYTF,TGCAGCGTTGAAGATCCCCCGACAGGGCTTGGGGGCTACACCTTC
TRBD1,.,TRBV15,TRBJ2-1,CATSSHGTGDNEQFF,TGTGCCACCAGCAGTCACGGGACAGGGGACAATGAGCAGTTCTTC
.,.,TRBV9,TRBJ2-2,CASSSGAANTGELFF,TGTGCCAGCAGCTCTGGGGCTGCGAACACCGGGGAGCTGTTTTTT
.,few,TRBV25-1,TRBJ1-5,CASRELVKGGQPQHF,TGTGCCAGCAGAGAACTGGTGAAGGGCGGTCAGCCCCAGCATTTT
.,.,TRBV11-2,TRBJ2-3,CASRWGAADTQYF,TGTGCCAGCCGGTGGGGGGCCGCAGATACGCAGTATTTT
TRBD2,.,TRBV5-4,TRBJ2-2,CASSLGTSLPGELFF,TGTGCCAGCAGCTTGGGGACTAGCCTTCCCGGGGAGCTGTTTTTT
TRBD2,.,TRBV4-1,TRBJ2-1,CASSQIGLAAYNEQFF,TGCGCCAGCAGCCAAATTGGACTAGCGGCCTACAATGAGCAGTTCTTC
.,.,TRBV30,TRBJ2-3,CAWSVGPMSTDTQYF,TGTGCCTGGAGTGTCGGACCTATGAGCACAGATACGCAGTATTTT
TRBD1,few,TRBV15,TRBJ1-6,CATSRVLGQGNSPLHF,TGTGCCACCAGCAGGGTATTGGGACAGGGAAATTCACCCCTCCACTTT
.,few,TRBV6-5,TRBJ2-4,CASSYSGTTKNIQYF,TGTGCCAGCAGTTACTCAGGGACAACCAAAAACATTCAGTACTTC
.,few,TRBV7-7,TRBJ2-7,CASSLAVTYEQYF,TGTGCCAGCAGCTTAGCAGTTACCTACGAGCAGTACTTC
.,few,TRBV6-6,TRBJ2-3,CASSYSGSTDTQYF,TGTGCCAGCAGTTACTCAGGAAGCACAGATACGCAGTATTTT
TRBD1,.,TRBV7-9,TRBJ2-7,CASSLWDRVHEQYF,TGTGCCAGCAGCTTATGGGACAGGGTCCACGAGCAGTACTTC
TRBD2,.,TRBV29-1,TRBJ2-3,CSAGLAGSTDTQYF,TGCAGCGCTGGACTAGCGGGTAGCACAGATACGCAGTATTTT
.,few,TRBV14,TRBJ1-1,CASSHNPTGVNTEAFF,TGTGCCAGCAGCCATAACCCGACAGGAGTGAACACTGAAGCTTTCTTT
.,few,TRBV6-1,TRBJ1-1,CASTKGGPITEAFF,TGTGCCAGCACAAAGGGGGGTCCGATCACTGAAGCTTTCTTT
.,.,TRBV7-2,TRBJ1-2,CASSLGRTYGYTF,TGTGCCAGCAGCCTAGGAAGGACCTATGGCTACACCTTC
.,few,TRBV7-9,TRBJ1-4,CASRGESNEKLFF,TGTGCCAGCCGGGGCGAAAGTAATGAAAAACTGTTTTTT
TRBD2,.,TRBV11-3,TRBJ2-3,CASSFRLAARTDTQYF,TGTGCCAGCAGCTTCAGGCTAGCGGCTCGCACAGATACGCAGTATTTT
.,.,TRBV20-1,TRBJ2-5,CSAEQETQYF,TGCAGTGCCGAACAAGAGACCCAGTACTTC
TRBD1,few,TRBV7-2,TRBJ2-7,CASRNRDRGHEQYF,TGTGCCAGCCGTAACCGGGACAGGGGCCACGAGCAGTACTTC
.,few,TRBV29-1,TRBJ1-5,CSVAESTALGQPQHF,TGCAGCGTTGCCGAGTCAACAGCCCTCGGGCAGCCCCAGCATTTT
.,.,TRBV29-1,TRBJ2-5,CSVESPGKETQYF,TGCAGCGTTGAAAGTCCAGGGAAAGAGACCCAGTACTTC
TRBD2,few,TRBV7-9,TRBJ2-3,CASSFLAGALTDTQYF,TGTGCCAGCAGCTTCCTAGCGGGTGCCCTCACAGATACGCAGTATTTT
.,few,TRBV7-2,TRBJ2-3,CASSYPLGTDTQYF,TGTGCCAGCAGTTACCCACTCGGCACAGATACGCAGTATTTT
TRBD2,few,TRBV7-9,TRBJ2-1,CASSPRLAGGGGEQFF,TGTGCCAGCAGCCCCCGACTAGCGGGGGGCGGTGGTGAGCAGTTCTTC
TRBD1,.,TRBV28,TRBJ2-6,CASSRQGLRGANVLTF,TGTGCCAGCAGCAGACAGGGGTTAAGGGGGGCCAACGTCCTGACTTTC
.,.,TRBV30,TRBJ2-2,CAWSDLKSGGELFF,TGTGCCTGGAGTGATCTGAAGAGTGGCGGGGAGCTGTTTTTT
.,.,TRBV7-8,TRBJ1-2,CASSRNTRDYGYTF,TGTGCCAGCAGCCGGAATACAAGGGATTATGGCTACACCTTC
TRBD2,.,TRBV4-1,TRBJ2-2,CASSSSGRRNTGELFF,TGCGCCAGCAGCTCCAGCGGGAGGAGGAACACCGGGGAGCTGTTTTTT
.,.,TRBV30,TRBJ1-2,CAWSSGARGYTF,TGTGCCTGGAGTTCAGGGGCGCGGGGCTACACCTTC
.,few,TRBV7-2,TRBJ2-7,CASSLAGRPYEQYF,TGTGCCAGCAGCTTAGCCGGGAGACCCTACGAGCAGTACTTC
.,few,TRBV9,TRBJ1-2,CASSVHPKEGYGYTF,TGTGCCAGCAGCGTCCACCCGAAGGAAGGCTATGGCTACACCTTC
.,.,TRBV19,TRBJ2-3,CASTLGGVSTDTQYF,TGTGCCAGTACCCTCGGCGGGGTTAGCACAGATACGCAGTATTTT
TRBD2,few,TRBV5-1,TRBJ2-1,CASSGTGLAGGPVEQFF,TGCGCCAGCAGCGGAACGGGACTAGCGGGAGGGCCAGTTGAGCAGTTCTTC
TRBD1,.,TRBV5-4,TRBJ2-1,CASSFNRGGYNEQFF,TGTGCCAGCAGCTTCAACAGGGGTGGGTACAATGAGCAGTTCTTC
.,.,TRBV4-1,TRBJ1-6,CASSQAGRAQNSPLHF,TGCGCCAGCAGCCAAGCAGGGAGGGCCCAGAATTCACCCCTCCACTTT
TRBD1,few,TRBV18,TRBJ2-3,CASSRDRGTDTQYF,TGTGCCAGCTCGCGGGACAGGGGAACAGATACGCAGTATTTT
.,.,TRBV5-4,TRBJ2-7,CASSLGEAYEQYF,TGTGCCAGCAGCCTCGGGGAGGCCTACGAGCAGTACTTC
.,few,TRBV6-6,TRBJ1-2,CASSSLINYGYTF,TGTGCCAGCAGTTCCCTGATTAACTATGGCTACACCTTC
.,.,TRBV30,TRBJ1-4,CAWSRQQHEKLFF,TGTGCCTGGAGTCGTCAGCAACATGAAAAACTGTTTTTT
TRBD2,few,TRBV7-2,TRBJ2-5,CASSLVGAGGYQETQYF,TGTGCCAGCAGCTTAGTCGGAGCGGGGGGTTACCAAGAGACCCAGTACTTC
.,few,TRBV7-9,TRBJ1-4,CASNWVGSEKLFF,TGTGCCAGTAACTGGGTCGGAAGTGAAAAACTGTTTTTT
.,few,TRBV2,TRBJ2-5,CASSVGGLGETQYF,TGTGCCAGCAGTGTAGGCGGGCTCGGAGAGACCCAGTACTTC
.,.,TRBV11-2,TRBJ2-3,CASSLDQGGRGDTQYF,TGTGCCAGCAGCTTAGATCAAGGAGGACGGGGTGATACGCAGTATTTT
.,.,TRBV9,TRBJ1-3,CASSPRGSGNTIYF,TGTGCCAGCAGCCCCCGGGGCTCTGGAAACACCATATATTTT
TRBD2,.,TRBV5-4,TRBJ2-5,CASSLRTSLETQYF,TGTGCCAGCAGCCTCAGGACTAGCTTGGAGACCCAGTACTTC
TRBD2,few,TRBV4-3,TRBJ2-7,CASSQDPSGQPSYEQYF,TGCGCCAGCAGCCAAGATCCTAGCGGCCAACCCTCCTACGAGCAGTACTTC
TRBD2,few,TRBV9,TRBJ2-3,CARLLAGGTDTQYF,TGTGCCAGACTACTAGCGGGGGGCACAGATACGCAGTATTTT
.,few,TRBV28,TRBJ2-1,CASSLQNPWNEQFF,TGTGCCAGCAGTTTACAGAACCCTTGGAATGAGCAGTTCTTC
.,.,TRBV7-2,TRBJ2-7,CASSRGDGTYEQYF,TGTGCCAGCAGCAGAGGGGACGGGACCTACGAGCAGTACTTC
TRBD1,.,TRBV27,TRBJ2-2,CASRHQGATGELFF,TGTGCCAGCAGACACCAGGGGGCCACCGGGGAGCTGTTTTTT
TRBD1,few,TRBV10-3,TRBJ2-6,CAIRDRSLGSGANVLTF,TGTGCCATCAGGGACAGGTCCCTCGGGTCTGGGGCCAACGTCCTGACTTTC